These T cell receptor beta chains were read from a single sample in a study of molecular identifiers for immune sequencing clone quantification. TCRdb re-analysed the PCR reads in MiXCR, keeping a single row per CDR3 protein. This table holds under 650,000 distinct CDR3 sequences, 20% found once. Sequenced: naive CD8+ T cells from blood, with Jurkat cell RNA spiked in. The receptors shown here come from a human donor in good health. Some libraries in this study had Jurkat cell RNA spiked in. Each CDR3 is given with its conserved first and last residue. The D gene is left open where the match is weak. Rows give clone size only sometimes, using once, few, many, or a class for an expanded clone.

J gene: TRBJ1-1
clone size: few
D gene: -
V gene: TRBV2
CDR3 DNA: TGTGCCAGCAGTGAAATCTTTTTAAGGGAGTCCCCTGAAGCTTTCTTT
CDR3 protein: CASSEIFLRESPEAFF

J gene: TRBJ2-1
clone size: few
D gene: TRBD2
V gene: TRBV30
CDR3 DNA: TGTGCCTGGAGTGTAGGGACTAGCGGGGTTAATGAGCAGTTCTTC
CDR3 protein: CAWSVGTSGVNEQFF

J gene: TRBJ2-3
clone size: many
D gene: -
V gene: TRBV13
CDR3 DNA: TGTGCCAGCAGCTTCTCGGACAGTGCAGATACGCAGTATTTT
CDR3 protein: CASSFSDSADTQYF

J gene: TRBJ1-2
clone size: many
D gene: TRBD1
V gene: TRBV4-1
CDR3 DNA: TGCGCCAGCAGCCTTCGGACAGGAACTAACTATGGCTACACCTTC
CDR3 protein: CASSLRTGTNYGYTF

J gene: TRBJ1-5
clone size: -
D gene: TRBD1
V gene: TRBV27
CDR3 DNA: TGTGCCAGCAGTTCGTACAGGGGGGGCAATCAGCCCCAGCATTTT
CDR3 protein: CASSSYRGGNQPQHF

J gene: TRBJ1-3
clone size: -
D gene: -
V gene: TRBV11-2
CDR3 DNA: TGTGCCAGCAGCGACCACAGGCTCGGCTCTGGAAACACCATATATTTT
CDR3 protein: CASSDHRLGSGNTIYF

J gene: TRBJ1-1
clone size: many
D gene: TRBD1
V gene: TRBV29-1
CDR3 DNA: TGCAGCGTTGATCGGACAGGGAGGGTGGCTGAAGCTTTCTTT
CDR3 protein: CSVDRTGRVAEAFF

J gene: TRBJ2-3
clone size: many
D gene: -
V gene: TRBV5-1
CDR3 DNA: TGCGCCAGCAGCTTGTACCAGGGTTCTGGCACAGATACGCAGTATTTT
CDR3 protein: CASSLYQGSGTDTQYF

J gene: TRBJ1-4
clone size: -
D gene: -
V gene: TRBV4-1
CDR3 DNA: TGCGCCAGCAGCCACGTGCTCGGAAGGCGCGAAAAACTGTTTTTT
CDR3 protein: CASSHVLGRREKLFF

J gene: TRBJ2-3
clone size: many
D gene: TRBD2
V gene: TRBV2
CDR3 DNA: TGTGCCAGCAGTGATGGGCTAGCGGGAGGCGATACGCAGTATTTT
CDR3 protein: CASSDGLAGGDTQYF

J gene: TRBJ1-5
clone size: -
D gene: TRBD1
V gene: TRBV19
CDR3 DNA: TGTGCCAGTAGTATATATCACAGGGGGAATCAGCCCCAGCATTTT
CDR3 protein: CASSIYHRGNQPQHF

J gene: TRBJ1-1
clone size: -
D gene: TRBD1
V gene: TRBV4-1
CDR3 DNA: TGCGCCAGCAGCCAAGCCGGACAGGGGGGTGAAGCTTTCTTT
CDR3 protein: CASSQAGQGGEAFF

J gene: TRBJ1-1
clone size: many
D gene: -
V gene: TRBV12-3/TRBV12-4
CDR3 DNA: TGTGCCAGCAGTTTGGGACCAAGGAACACTGAAGCTTTCTTT
CDR3 protein: CASSLGPRNTEAFF

J gene: TRBJ2-7
clone size: many
D gene: -
V gene: TRBV4-3
CDR3 DNA: TGCGCCAGCAGCCAGCACACGGGACTTGGGGTCTCCGAGCAGTACTTC
CDR3 protein: CASSQHTGLGVSEQYF

J gene: TRBJ2-3
clone size: many
D gene: TRBD2
V gene: TRBV24-1
CDR3 DNA: TGTGCCACCAGTCGGACTAGCGGGGGCCCGGATGAAGATACGCAGTATTTT
CDR3 protein: CATSRTSGGPDEDTQYF

J gene: TRBJ2-7
clone size: -
D gene: TRBD1
V gene: TRBV16
CDR3 DNA: TGTGCCCGCAACCAAATACAGGGGTACGAGCAGTACTTC
CDR3 protein: CARNQIQGYEQYF

J gene: TRBJ2-7
clone size: many
D gene: -
V gene: TRBV11-2
CDR3 DNA: TGTGCCAGCAGCTTGCCCGGGACGGACTCCTACGAGCAGTACTTC
CDR3 protein: CASSLPGTDSYEQYF

J gene: TRBJ2-1
clone size: once
D gene: TRBD2
V gene: TRBV6-4
CDR3 DNA: TGTGCCAGCAGCCCGCGGGGAGCGGGGTATTACAATAAGCAGTTCTTC
CDR3 protein: CASSPRGAGYYNKQFF

J gene: TRBJ2-3
clone size: -
D gene: TRBD2
V gene: TRBV12-3/TRBV12-4
CDR3 DNA: TGTGCCAGCAGTACGACTAGCGGAGTAGCAGATACGCAGTATTTT
CDR3 protein: CASSTTSGVADTQYF

J gene: TRBJ2-5
clone size: many
D gene: -
V gene: TRBV3-1
CDR3 DNA: TGTGCCAGCAGCCAGGCGGTAGAAGAGACCCAGTACTTC
CDR3 protein: CASSQAVEETQYF

J gene: TRBJ1-3
clone size: many
D gene: TRBD1
V gene: TRBV20-1
CDR3 DNA: TGCAGTGCTAGACCCACAGGGGCTGGAAACACCATATATTTT
CDR3 protein: CSARPTGAGNTIYF

J gene: TRBJ1-2
clone size: many
D gene: TRBD1
V gene: TRBV3-1
CDR3 DNA: TGTGCCAGCAGCCAAGATCTGACAGGGCTACCTAACTATGGCTACACCTTC
CDR3 protein: CASSQDLTGLPNYGYTF

J gene: TRBJ1-1
clone size: many
D gene: TRBD1
V gene: TRBV27
CDR3 DNA: TGTGCCAGCAGCTTAGGACAGGGAAGTACTGAAGCTTTCTTT
CDR3 protein: CASSLGQGSTEAFF

J gene: TRBJ1-2
clone size: -
D gene: -
V gene: TRBV19
CDR3 DNA: TGTGCCAGTAGTTTCTCAGGGGAAACGTATGGCTACACCTTC
CDR3 protein: CASSFSGETYGYTF

J gene: TRBJ2-2
clone size: many
D gene: TRBD2
V gene: TRBV14
CDR3 DNA: TGTGCCAGCAGCCAAGATCGACTAGCGGGGAGGAACACCGGGGAGCTGTTTTTT
CDR3 protein: CASSQDRLAGRNTGELFF

J gene: TRBJ1-1
clone size: many
D gene: -
V gene: TRBV5-4
CDR3 DNA: TGTGCCAGCAGCTTGCAAGGCGGCAGATCGAACACTGAAGCTTTCTTT
CDR3 protein: CASSLQGGRSNTEAFF

J gene: TRBJ2-3
clone size: -
D gene: -
V gene: TRBV20-1
CDR3 DNA: TGCAGTGCTCGAGGCGGGGTCGTAGATACGCAGTATTTT
CDR3 protein: CSARGGVVDTQYF

J gene: TRBJ1-1
clone size: many
D gene: -
V gene: TRBV28
CDR3 DNA: TGTGCCAGCAGTTCAGGGAGGTATACTGAAGCTTTCTTT
CDR3 protein: CASSSGRYTEAFF

J gene: TRBJ1-1
clone size: many
D gene: -
V gene: TRBV3-1
CDR3 DNA: TGTGCCAGCAGCCCCTACCATGGCACTGAAGCTTTCTTT
CDR3 protein: CASSPYHGTEAFF

J gene: TRBJ2-2
clone size: many
D gene: -
V gene: TRBV6-2/TRBV6-3
CDR3 DNA: TGTGCCAGCAGTTACGAAGGACGGGGCACCGGGGAGCTGTTTTTT
CDR3 protein: CASSYEGRGTGELFF

J gene: TRBJ2-3
clone size: many
D gene: -
V gene: TRBV20-1
CDR3 DNA: TGCAGTTCTCGGACAGAATCCTCCACAGATACGCAGTATTTT
CDR3 protein: CSSRTESSTDTQYF

J gene: TRBJ1-5
clone size: -
D gene: TRBD1
V gene: TRBV5-6
CDR3 DNA: TGTGCCAGCAGCCCAGGGGGCCGGGGTCAGCCCCAGCATTTT
CDR3 protein: CASSPGGRGQPQHF

J gene: TRBJ2-7
clone size: many
D gene: TRBD1
V gene: TRBV5-4
CDR3 DNA: TGTGCCAGCAGCTTACAACAGGGGGTCTACGAGCAGTACTTC
CDR3 protein: CASSLQQGVYEQYF

J gene: TRBJ2-3
clone size: many
D gene: TRBD2
V gene: TRBV2
CDR3 DNA: TGTGCCAGCACCTGGTTAGCGGGGGAGGCCACAGATACGCAGTATTTT
CDR3 protein: CASTWLAGEATDTQYF

J gene: TRBJ2-3
clone size: few
D gene: -
V gene: TRBV4-1
CDR3 DNA: TGCGCCAGCAGCCAAGTCGCCCAGGCCTCAGATACGCAGTATTTT
CDR3 protein: CASSQVAQASDTQYF

J gene: TRBJ1-1
clone size: -
D gene: -
V gene: TRBV27
CDR3 DNA: TGTGCCAGCAGTCCCACAGGGCCCCCGGACACTGAAGCTTTCTTT
CDR3 protein: CASSPTGPPDTEAFF

J gene: TRBJ2-1
clone size: many
D gene: TRBD1
V gene: TRBV29-1
CDR3 DNA: TGCAGCGTAGAAGGGACAGGGGAATCCTACAATGAGCAGTTCTTC
CDR3 protein: CSVEGTGESYNEQFF

J gene: TRBJ2-1
clone size: many
D gene: -
V gene: TRBV6-6
CDR3 DNA: TGTGCCAGCAGTTATTATGAGAGCGATGAGCAGTTCTTC
CDR3 protein: CASSYYESDEQFF

J gene: TRBJ2-7
clone size: -
D gene: -
V gene: TRBV10-2
CDR3 DNA: TGCGCCAGCAGTGAGTTCCGCAGGGGCGACGAGCAGTACTTC
CDR3 protein: CASSEFRRGDEQYF

J gene: TRBJ2-7
clone size: -
D gene: -
V gene: TRBV11-2
CDR3 DNA: TGTGCCAGCAGCTTCGATTTAACCTACGAGCAGTGCTTC
CDR3 protein: CASSFDLTYEQCF

J gene: TRBJ2-3
clone size: many
D gene: -
V gene: TRBV30
CDR3 DNA: TGTGCCTGGAGGGCGGACACAGATACGCAGTATTTT
CDR3 protein: CAWRADTDTQYF

J gene: TRBJ2-7
clone size: many
D gene: -
V gene: TRBV7-2
CDR3 DNA: TGTGCCAGCAGCAGCAGCCATGGTGTCTACGAGCAGTACTTC
CDR3 protein: CASSSSHGVYEQYF

J gene: TRBJ2-3
clone size: many
D gene: -
V gene: TRBV20-1
CDR3 DNA: TGCAGTGCTAGAGTTTCTACTGCGGCAGATACGCAGTATTTT
CDR3 protein: CSARVSTAADTQYF

J gene: TRBJ2-2
clone size: many
D gene: -
V gene: TRBV9
CDR3 DNA: TGTGCCAGCAGCGTAGGAGGCGGGGAGCTGTTTTTT
CDR3 protein: CASSVGGGELFF

J gene: TRBJ1-1
clone size: many
D gene: -
V gene: TRBV5-4
CDR3 DNA: TGTGCCAGCAGCTTACCCCGAGACGAGAAGAGAGTTTCGCTTTACAGTTCCCAAGCTTTCTTT
CDR3 protein: CASSLPRDEKRVSLYSSQAFF

J gene: TRBJ1-1
clone size: -
D gene: -
V gene: TRBV5-6
CDR3 DNA: TGTGCCAGCAGCCCATGGCTCCGACACACTGAAGCTCTCTTT
CDR3 protein: CASSPWLRHTEALF

J gene: TRBJ2-5
clone size: many
D gene: TRBD1
V gene: TRBV7-9
CDR3 DNA: TGTGCCAGCAGCTTAGGTACGACAGGGGATCCAATCCAAGAGACCCAGTACTTC
CDR3 protein: CASSLGTTGDPIQETQYF

J gene: TRBJ1-5
clone size: many
D gene: -
V gene: TRBV6-5
CDR3 DNA: TGTGCCAGCAGTTCCATGGACGGTGGGCATCAGCCCCAGCATTTT
CDR3 protein: CASSSMDGGHQPQHF

J gene: TRBJ2-1
clone size: many
D gene: TRBD2
V gene: TRBV4-3
CDR3 DNA: TGCGCCAGCAGCCCCCTAAGCGGGAGGGCCGCAGTTGAGCAGTTCTTC
CDR3 protein: CASSPLSGRAAVEQFF

J gene: TRBJ2-5
clone size: many
D gene: TRBD1
V gene: TRBV25-1
CDR3 DNA: TGTGCCAGCAGAGACAGGGGGCTGGAGACCCAGTACTTC
CDR3 protein: CASRDRGLETQYF

J gene: TRBJ2-1
clone size: many
D gene: -
V gene: TRBV4-3
CDR3 DNA: TGCGCCAGCAGCCAATCTCTAGGGAGAGAAGGGAATGAGCAGTTCTTC
CDR3 protein: CASSQSLGREGNEQFF

J gene: TRBJ1-2
clone size: few
D gene: -
V gene: TRBV12-3/TRBV12-4
CDR3 DNA: TGTGCCAGCAGCTTCAGGATGAACTATGGCTACACCTTC
CDR3 protein: CASSFRMNYGYTF

J gene: TRBJ1-1
clone size: -
D gene: -
V gene: TRBV9
CDR3 DNA: TGTGCCAGCAGCGTAGTCCCAGAGAACACTGAAGCTTTCTTT
CDR3 protein: CASSVVPENTEAFF

J gene: TRBJ2-1
clone size: few
D gene: TRBD2
V gene: TRBV6-5
CDR3 DNA: TGTGCCAGCAGAGAGGGACTAGCGGGGGGGCCGGATCACAATGAGCAGTTCTTC
CDR3 protein: CASREGLAGGPDHNEQFF

J gene: TRBJ2-1
clone size: many
D gene: TRBD2
V gene: TRBV29-1
CDR3 DNA: TGCAGCATTGACACCGGGACTAGTAATGAGCAGTTCTTC
CDR3 protein: CSIDTGTSNEQFF